This paragraph reports one T cell receptor (beta chain). Its antigen is unknown. Measured with immunoSEQ multiplex PCR; TCRdb has only the in-frame clones, and not every one. Of around 63,000 clones listed, around 75% were seen once; the top ten hold less than 4%. The data stem from a study of vaccination effects on CD4 cells after COVID-19. Viral peptide pools were used in the ViraFEST assay to expand antigen-specific CD4+ T cells, and sequencing came afterward. Isolating CD4+ T cells followed less than 11 days of culture. Nucleocapsid antibodies stayed negative before and after vaccination, showing no earlier SARS-CoV-2 infection. This CDR3 is built from 16 residues. Germline CDR1 reads SGHTA; CDR2 reads FQGTGA. Unmatched junction bases numbered 5, after V lost 5 bases and J lost 0 bases.

This specimen was CD4+ T cells from PBMCs cultured with HCoV-OC43 spike peptides, taken before COVID-19 vaccination. Described subset: HCoV-OC43 spike overlapping peptide pool stimulation. V and J are TRBV7-3 and TRBJ2-3; 10 bases fit TRBD2. This clonotype was obtained from a human donor who received a COVID-19 vaccine. In DNA, the CDR3 is TGTGCCAGCAGCGCTAGCGGGGGCCTTAGCACAGATACGCAGTATTTT. Translation: CASSASGGLSTDTQYF.